This T cell receptor (beta chain) was identified in a study of T cells in Graves' hyperthyroidism and ophthalmopathy. General study results and limits: Researchers found most expanded thyroid clonotypes above 0.001 in blood as well.

Amplified TCR beta CDR3 regions came from RNA transcripts. With the HTBI primer set, the TCR CDR3 went through a first round of RT-PCR. TCRdb re-called the multiplex PCR reads through MiXCR, storing one row per CDR3 protein. This sample carries 450,000 to 650,000 distinct CDR3 sequences, 17% of them seen once, and the ten largest clones take 17%. Germline assignment: CDR1 LGHDT and CDR2 YNNKEL (reference sequence). The CDR3 consists of 16 residues. Trimming cost V 3 bases and J 0 bases, with 15 bases left between them. On this clonotype itself: Antigen unknown.

The receptor was derived from a woman aged 18 to 35 with Graves' ophthalmopathy. The gene calls are TRBV3-1 and TRBJ2-7, with D possibly being TRBD1 (5 bases). Sequenced material: blood. The CDR3 region is CASSQGPGFLSYEQYF. The CDR3 nucleotides are TGTGCCAGCAGCCAGGGGCCTGGCTTTCTCTCCTACGAGCAGTACTTC.